The 22 T cell receptor beta chains reported below all come from one sample, sequenced in a study of Graves' ophthalmopathy and Graves' hyperthyroidism. TCR beta CDR3 amplification used RNA transcripts. RT-PCR in the first round used HTBI primers; a second-round multiplex PCR followed. Each CDR3 protein is one row after TCRdb ran MiXCR on the multiplex PCR reads. The profile covers over a million distinct CDR3 sequences, with about 36% appearing a single time and around 10% taken by the ten largest. The specimen sequenced was peripheral blood or thyroid tissue (not recorded which). These receptors all stem from an adult man with Graves' hyperthyroidism.

The gene calls are TRBV6-5 and TRBJ1-2, with D hard to call. The CDR3 is 15 amino acids. Trimming took 5 bases from V and 0 from J, leaving 13 bases between them. Germline V gene lookup returns CDR1 MNHEY and CDR2 SVGAGI. CDR3 sequence (DNA): TGTGCCAGCAGTCTGGAGGTGGGTTCTAACTATGGCTACACCTTC. Residues: CASSLEVGSNYGYTF.

The genes are TRBV30 and TRBJ2-7, with D possibly being TRBD2 (5 bases). The CDR3 has 11 amino acids. V dropped 5 bases and J dropped 1 base, with 6 bases sitting between them. Germline assignment: CDR1 GTSNPN and CDR2 SVGIG (reference sequence). CDR3 coding DNA: TGTGCCTGGGGGAGTTCCTACGAGCAGTACTTC. Its protein product is CAWGSSYEQYF. The full variable domain, its missing parts supplied by reference TRBV30 and TRBJ2-7, is SQTIHQWPATLVQPVGSPLSLECTVEGTSNPNLYWYRQAAGRGLQLLFYSVGIGQISSEVPQNLSASRPQDRQFILSSKKLLLSDSGFYLCAWGSSYEQYFGPGTRLTVT.

This clonotype occurred a few times. The chain is built from TRBV7-6 and TRBJ1-5, with TRBD1 as a possible D gene (5 bases). Per the germline V gene, CDR1 is SGHVS and CDR2 is FNYEAQ. V lost 3 bases, J lost 0 bases, and 15 bases lay in between. The CDR3 totals 17 residues. The CDR3 loop reads CASSLTRTPSSNQPQHF. The CDR3 DNA follows: TGTGCCAGCAGCTTGACCCGGACACCGTCTAGCAATCAGCCCCAGCATTTT.

Ten or more counts support this clonotype. Here the CDR3 DNA reads TGCAGTGCTAGAGCCGGGGGGACAGGCTACGAGCAGTACTTC. As protein: CSARAGGTGYEQYF. This rearrangement joins TRBV20-1 to TRBJ2-7; D might be TRBD1 (8 bases). Trimming took 1 base from V and 3 from J, leaving 13 bases between them. From germline, CDR1 is DFQATT and CDR2 SNEGSKA (reference sequence). The CDR3 consists of 14 residues.

In its sample, this clonotype was seen a few times. The CDR3 DNA is TGCAGTGCTCCGGACAGCCCGAACACCGGGGAGCTGTTTTTT. It codes for CSAPDSPNTGELFF. This sequence joins TRBV20-1 and TRBJ2-2; weak D call: TRBD1 (6 bases). Germline V CDR1 and CDR2: DFQATT, SNEGSKA (reference sequence). This CDR3 spans 14 amino acids. With 5 bases removed from V and 0 bases from J, the gap between germline ends came to 10 bases.

In DNA, the CDR3 is TGTGCCAGCAGCTTGCCTAGCGGGAGTAGAGATCTGTCCTACGAGCAGTACTTC. Translating gives CASSLPSGSRDLSYEQYF. The rearrangement joins TRBV5-6 to TRBJ2-7, with 10 bases aligning to TRBD2. V gave up 1 base and J gave up 1 base; unmatched junction bases: 11. The CDR3 loop spans 18 amino acids. Germline lookup yields CDR1 SGHDT and CDR2 YYEEEE.

The V gene is TRBV20-1, the J gene TRBJ2-7; a weak D match, TRBD1 (6 bases). The germline V and J ends were trimmed by 2 bases and 1 base, with 18 bases remaining between them. The CDR3 is 16 amino acids. The germline V gene has CDR1 DFQATT and CDR2 SNEGSKA (reference sequence). CDR3 coding DNA: TGCAGTGCTAGATCTAGTCCCAGGGGTTTATCCTACGAGCAGTACTTC. It specifies CSARSSPRGLSYEQYF.

Comment on this clonotype: This may be a read error: a much more frequent sequence differs by one nucleotide. This chain uses TRBV10-2 with TRBJ1-1; D perhaps matches TRBD1 (5 bases). CDR3 length equals 14 residues. Germline CDR1 reads WSHSY; CDR2 reads SAAADI. For the CDR3, the DNA is TGTGCCAGCAGGCGACAGTTTAAGAACACTGAAGCTTTCTTT. Translated, it gives CASRRQFKNTEAFF.

As concerns this clonotype: This may stem from a read error, because a much larger clone lies one nucleotide away. The chain is built from TRBV7-8 and TRBJ1-4; D gene uncertain. Per germline, CDR1 SGHVS and CDR2 FQNEAQ. Trimming removed 11 bases from V and 1 base from J, with 8 bases in between. The CDR3 sequence is 12 residues long. The CDR3 coding sequence is TGTGCCCCGGAAGGAACTAATGAAAAACTGTTTTTT. Translating gives CAPEGTNEKLFF.

This clonotype was picked up a small number of times. The chain couples TRBV29-1 to TRBJ2-3; tentative D call: TRBD2 (6 bases). The CDR3 length is 10 residues. V was trimmed by 7 bases and J by 11 bases, leaving 13 bases between them. Germline-derived CDR1 and CDR2 are SQVTM and ANQGSEA. CDR3 loop: CSARDSGQYF. In DNA form, the CDR3 reads TGCAGCGCGCGGGACTCGGGGCAGTATTTT.

V usage is TRBV18 and J usage is TRBJ2-5, with 7 bases aligning to TRBD1. Trimming at V came to 3 bases and at J to 7 bases, leaving 5 bases not matched to a gene. CDR3 length equals 13 residues. Germline-derived CDR1 and CDR2 are KGHSH and LQKENI. In nucleotides, the CDR3 is TGTGCCAGCTCACCGGGACAGTCCGCGACCCAGTACTTC. Protein product: CASSPGQSATQYF.

The chain employs TRBV10-3 and TRBJ1-2, with D hard to call. Between the trimmed V and J ends, which lost 10 bases and 0 bases, there was a span of 15 bases. Germline CDR1 is ENHRY and CDR2 is SYGVKD. The CDR3 spans 14 residues. CDR3 sequence (DNA): TGTGCCAGCAGCTCGACTGGATCTAACTATGGCTACACCTTC. Protein: CASSSTGSNYGYTF.

This clonotype was seen only a few times. The chain combines TRBV6-5 with TRBJ1-2; 7 bases match TRBD1. This CDR3 contains 14 residues. Germline values: CDR1 MNHEY, CDR2 SVGAGI. The V segment lost 7 bases and the J segment 6 bases; nucleotides outside the gene matches: 11. In DNA, the CDR3 is TGTGCCAGCATGGGGTTAGACAGGGACGATGGCTACACCTTC. As protein: CASMGLDRDDGYTF.

The chain carries TRBV15 and TRBJ1-6; D unresolved. The CDR3 length is 15 residues. In germline, CDR1 is LNHNV, CDR2 YYDKDF (reference sequence). The CDR3 reads CATGRDAQSNSPLHF. CDR3 nucleotide sequence: TGTGCTACCGGAAGAGACGCACAGAGTAATTCACCCCTCCACTTT. Variable domain in full (rest from reference TRBV15 and TRBJ1-6): DAMVIQNPRYQVTQFGKPVTLSCSQTLNHNVMYWYQQKSSQAPKLLFHYYDKDFNNEADTPDNFQSRRPNTSFCFLDIRSPGLGDTAMYLCATGRDAQSNSPLHFGNGTRLTVT.

The table lists this clonotype with many counts. The chain combines TRBV7-9 with TRBJ1-5; D remains unclear. The CDR3 contains 14 residues. CDR1 is SEHNR and CDR2 is FQNEAQ in the germline V gene (reference sequence). V lost 5 bases to trimming and J lost 2 bases, with 10 bases between them. CDR3 amino acids: CASSAINGNQPQHF. CDR3 sequence (DNA): TGTGCCAGCAGCGCAATAAATGGCAATCAGCCCCAGCATTTT.

In DNA, the CDR3 is TGTGCCATCAGTGAGGGAGGGATGGGACCCCTCCACTTT. It encodes CAISEGGMGPLHF. This sequence joins TRBV10-3 and TRBJ1-6; D is uncertain. V gave up 2 bases and J gave up 12 bases, with 11 bases separating them. Germline V CDR1 and CDR2: ENHRY, SYGVKD. The CDR3 length is 13 residues.

This clonotype was detected many times. The chain uses TRBV29-1 and TRBJ2-7; D is tentatively TRBD1 or TRBD2 (5 bases each). CDR3 length: 12 residues. With 5 bases removed from V and 7 bases from J, the gap between germline ends came to 15 bases. Germline loops: CDR1 SQVTM, CDR2 ANQGSEA. Here the CDR3 DNA reads TGCAGCGTTCCGGGACCGGCGTTGGAGCAGTACTTC. Protein sequence: CSVPGPALEQYF.

This clonotype has a handful of counts. The chain joins TRBV7-2 to TRBJ2-7, with 11 bases identical to TRBD1. J was trimmed by 6 bases and V by 7 bases; bases with no gene match: 5. This CDR3 has 13 residues. The V gene's germline CDR1 is SGHTA and CDR2 FQGNSA. CDR3 in amino acids: CASTRDRGTEQYF. The CDR3 DNA follows: TGTGCCAGCACCAGGGACAGGGGGACCGAGCAGTACTTC.

The chain joins TRBV10-3 to TRBJ2-7; 9 nucleotides agree with TRBD1. CDR3 length: 14 amino acids. CDR1 and CDR2 (germline): ENHRY, SYGVKD. V dropped 3 bases and J dropped 4; count of bases not matched to a gene: 4. CDR3 DNA: TGTGCCATCAGTGACTCCGGGACAGGGTACGAGCAGTACTTC. It codes for CAISDSGTGYEQYF.

This clonotype occurred many times. This chain uses TRBV7-6 with TRBJ1-1; a possible D gene is TRBD1 (5 bases). The CDR3 runs to 18 residues. The germline V gene has CDR1 SGHVS and CDR2 FNYEAQ. Deletions cut 2 bases from V and 4 bases from J, with 23 bases between. The CDR3 coding sequence is TGTGCCAGCAGCTTACGGGGGGATGGACGCTTCGAGGGCACTGAAGCTTTCTTT. Translating gives CASSLRGDGRFEGTEAFF.

V and J are TRBV20-1 and TRBJ2-5; 8 bases are a match to TRBD2. J gave up 7 bases and V 5 bases, and 12 bases lay outside the gene matches. CDR3 length equals 14 residues. Germline loops: CDR1 DFQATT, CDR2 SNEGSKA (reference sequence). This CDR3 is CSALTSGAPGTQYF. CDR3 bases: TGCAGTGCTCTTACTAGCGGAGCCCCTGGGACCCAGTACTTC.

The rearrangement links TRBV29-1 to TRBJ1-2; D is unclear. The CDR3 runs to 13 residues. The V and J ends lost 7 bases and 3 bases respectively, with 15 bases between them. Germline CDR1 is SQVTM and CDR2 is ANQGSEA. CDR3 region: CSDQDRSDYGYTF. As DNA, the CDR3 is TGCAGCGATCAGGACCGGAGTGACTATGGCTACACCTTC.